This TCR beta chain is from a study of control samples from healthy donors and cancer patients. Libraries were prepared by immunoSEQ multiplex PCR; TCRdb keeps only in-frame clonotypes and omits some of them. The sample carries about 130,000 clones, 90% recorded once. The germline V gene has CDR1 SGHVS and CDR2 FQNEAQ. The V and J ends lost 4 bases and 6 bases respectively, with 7 bases between them. The CDR3 contains 12 residues. This receptor was identified in a man between 18 and 29 years old in good health. The chain is built from TRBV7-8 and TRBJ1-5; D unclear. Sequencing input: blood. CDR3 bases: TGTGCCAGCAGCTCTAATATTCAGCCCCAGCATTTT. Protein sequence: CASSSNIQPQHF.